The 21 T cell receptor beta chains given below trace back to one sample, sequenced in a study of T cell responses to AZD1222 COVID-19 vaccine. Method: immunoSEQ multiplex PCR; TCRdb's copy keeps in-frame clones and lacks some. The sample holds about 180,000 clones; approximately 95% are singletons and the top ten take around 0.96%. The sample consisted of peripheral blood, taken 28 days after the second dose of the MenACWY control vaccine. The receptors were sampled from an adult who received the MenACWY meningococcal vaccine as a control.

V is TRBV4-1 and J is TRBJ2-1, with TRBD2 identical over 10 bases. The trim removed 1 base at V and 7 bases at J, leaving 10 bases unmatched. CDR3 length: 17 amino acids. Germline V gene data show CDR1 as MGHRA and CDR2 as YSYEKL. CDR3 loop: CASSQGSRSGGRNEQFF. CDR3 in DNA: TGCGCCAGCAGCCAAGGTTCTCGTAGCGGGGGGCGAAATGAGCAGTTCTTC.

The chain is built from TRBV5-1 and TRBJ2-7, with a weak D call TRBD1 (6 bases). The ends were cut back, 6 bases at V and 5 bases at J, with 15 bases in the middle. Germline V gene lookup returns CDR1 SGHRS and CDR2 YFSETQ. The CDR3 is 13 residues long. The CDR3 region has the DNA TGCGCCAGCATCGGCCTTACAGGGAACGAGCAGTACTTC. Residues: CASIGLTGNEQYF.

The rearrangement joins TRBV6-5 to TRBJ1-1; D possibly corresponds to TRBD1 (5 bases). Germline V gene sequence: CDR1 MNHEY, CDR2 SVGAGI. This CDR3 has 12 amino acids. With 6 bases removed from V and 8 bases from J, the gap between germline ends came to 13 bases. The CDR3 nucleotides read TGTGCCAGCAGGGGGGACCCGGAGGAAGCTTTCTTT. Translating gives CASRGDPEEAFF.

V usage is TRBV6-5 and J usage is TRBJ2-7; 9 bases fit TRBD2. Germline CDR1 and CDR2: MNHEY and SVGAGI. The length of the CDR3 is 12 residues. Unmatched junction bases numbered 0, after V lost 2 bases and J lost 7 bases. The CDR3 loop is CASSYAGGEQYF. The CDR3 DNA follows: TGTGCCAGCAGTTACGCGGGAGGGGAGCAGTACTTC.

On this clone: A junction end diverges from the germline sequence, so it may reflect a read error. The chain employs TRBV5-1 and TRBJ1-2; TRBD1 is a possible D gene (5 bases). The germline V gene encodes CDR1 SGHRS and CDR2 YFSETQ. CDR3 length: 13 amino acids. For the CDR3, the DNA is TGCGCCAGCAGCCTGACAGCTAAGTATGGCTACACCTTC. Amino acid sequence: CASSLTAKYGYTF.

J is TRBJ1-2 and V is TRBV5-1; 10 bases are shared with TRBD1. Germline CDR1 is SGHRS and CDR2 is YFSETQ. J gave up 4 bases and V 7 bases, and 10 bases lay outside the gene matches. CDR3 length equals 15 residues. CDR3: CASGPQTGGVYGYTF. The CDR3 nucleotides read TGCGCCAGCGGGCCCCAGACAGGGGGCGTCTATGGCTACACCTTC.

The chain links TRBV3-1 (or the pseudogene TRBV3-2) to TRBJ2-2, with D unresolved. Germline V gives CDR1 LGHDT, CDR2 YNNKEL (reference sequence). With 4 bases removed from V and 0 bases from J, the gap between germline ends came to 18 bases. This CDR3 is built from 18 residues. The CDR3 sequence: CASSPQSVVSANTGELFF. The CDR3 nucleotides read TGTGCCAGCAGCCCCCAGTCGGTAGTTTCTGCGAACACCGGGGAGCTGTTTTTT.

In DNA, the CDR3 is TGTGCCAGCAGTACGGCCTACTATGGCTACACCTTC. This gives the protein CASSTAYYGYTF. The chain links TRBV2 to TRBJ1-2; D not certain. Germline assignment: CDR1 SNHLY and CDR2 FYNNEI. The ends were cut back, 5 bases at V and 3 bases at J, with 7 bases in the middle. CDR3 size: 12 residues.

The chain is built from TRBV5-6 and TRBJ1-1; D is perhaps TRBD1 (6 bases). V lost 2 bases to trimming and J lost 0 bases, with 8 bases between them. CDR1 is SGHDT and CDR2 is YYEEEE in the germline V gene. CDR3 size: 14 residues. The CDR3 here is CASSFRGLNTEAFF. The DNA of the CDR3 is TGTGCCAGCAGCTTCAGGGGCTTGAACACTGAAGCTTTCTTT.

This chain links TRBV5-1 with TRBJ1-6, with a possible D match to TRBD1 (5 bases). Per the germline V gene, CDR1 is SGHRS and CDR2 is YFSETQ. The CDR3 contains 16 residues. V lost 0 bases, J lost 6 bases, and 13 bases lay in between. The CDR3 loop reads CASSLAGTGRNSPLHF. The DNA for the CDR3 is TGCGCCAGCAGCTTGGCCGGGACGGGCCGTAATTCACCCCTCCACTTT.

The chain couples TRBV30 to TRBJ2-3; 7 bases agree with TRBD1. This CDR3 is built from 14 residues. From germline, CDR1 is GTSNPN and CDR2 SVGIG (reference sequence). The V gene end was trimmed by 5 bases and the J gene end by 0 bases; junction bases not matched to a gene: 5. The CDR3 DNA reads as TGTGCCTGGTCACAGGGGATAAGCACAGATACGCAGTATTTT. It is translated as CAWSQGISTDTQYF.

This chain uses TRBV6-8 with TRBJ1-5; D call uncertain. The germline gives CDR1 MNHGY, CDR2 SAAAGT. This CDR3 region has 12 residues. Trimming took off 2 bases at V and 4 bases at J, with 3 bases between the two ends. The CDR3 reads CASSYGNQPQHF. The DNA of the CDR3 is TGTGCCAGCAGTTACGGGAATCAGCCCCAGCATTTT.

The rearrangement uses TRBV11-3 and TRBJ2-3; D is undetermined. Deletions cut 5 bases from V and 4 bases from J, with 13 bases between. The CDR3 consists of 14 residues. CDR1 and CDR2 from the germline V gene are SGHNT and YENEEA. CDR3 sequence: CASSPQRGADTQYF. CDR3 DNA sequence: TGTGCCAGCAGCCCACAACGCGGCGCAGATACGCAGTATTTT.

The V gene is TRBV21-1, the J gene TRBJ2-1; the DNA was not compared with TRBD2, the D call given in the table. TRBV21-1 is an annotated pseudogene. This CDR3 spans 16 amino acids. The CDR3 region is CASSKAGRGPYNEQFF. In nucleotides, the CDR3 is TGTGCCAGCAGCAAAGCGGGGCGGGGGCCTTACAATGAGCAGTTCTTC.

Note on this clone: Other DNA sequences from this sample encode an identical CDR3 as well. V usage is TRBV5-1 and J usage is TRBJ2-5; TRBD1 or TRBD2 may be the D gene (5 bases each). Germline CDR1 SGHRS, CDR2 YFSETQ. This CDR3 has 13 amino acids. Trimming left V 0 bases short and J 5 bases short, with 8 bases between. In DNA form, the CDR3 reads TGCGCCAGCAGCTTGGGGGGCGGGGAGACCCAGTACTTC. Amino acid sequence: CASSLGGGETQYF. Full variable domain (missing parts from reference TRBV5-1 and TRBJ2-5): KAGVTQTPRYLIKTRGQQVTLSCSPISGHRSVSWYQQTPGQGLQFLFEYFSETQRNKGNFPGRFSGRQFSNSRSEMNVSTLELGDSALYLCASSLGGGETQYFGPGTRLLVL.

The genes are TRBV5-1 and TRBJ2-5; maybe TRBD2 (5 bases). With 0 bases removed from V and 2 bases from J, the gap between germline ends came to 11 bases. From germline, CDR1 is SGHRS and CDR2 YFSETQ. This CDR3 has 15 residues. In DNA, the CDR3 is TGCGCCAGCAGCTTGGACAGAGCGGTTCAAGAGACCCAGTACTTC. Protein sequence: CASSLDRAVQETQYF.

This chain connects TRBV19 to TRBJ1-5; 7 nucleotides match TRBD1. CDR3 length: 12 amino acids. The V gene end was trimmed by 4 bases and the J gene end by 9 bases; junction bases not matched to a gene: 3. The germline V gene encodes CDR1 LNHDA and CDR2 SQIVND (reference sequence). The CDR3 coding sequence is TGTGCCAGTAGTACGACAGGGCCGCCCCAGCATTTT. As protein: CASSTTGPPQHF.

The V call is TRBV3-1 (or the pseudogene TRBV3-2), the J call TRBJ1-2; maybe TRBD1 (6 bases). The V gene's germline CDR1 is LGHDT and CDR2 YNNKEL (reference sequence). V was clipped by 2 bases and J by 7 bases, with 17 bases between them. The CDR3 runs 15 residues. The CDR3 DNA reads TGTGCCAGCAGCCAACGGGCGGGGGGCTCGTCTGGCTACACCTTC. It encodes CASSQRAGGSSGYTF.

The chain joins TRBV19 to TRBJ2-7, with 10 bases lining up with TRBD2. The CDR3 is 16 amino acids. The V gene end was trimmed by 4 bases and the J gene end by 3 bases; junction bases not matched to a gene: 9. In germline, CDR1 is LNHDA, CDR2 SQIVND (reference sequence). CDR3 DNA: TGTGCCAGTAGTAGCCGGGCTAGCGGGGGCTACTACGAGCAGTACTTC. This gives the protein CASSSRASGGYYEQYF.

DNA of the CDR3: TGTGCCAGCAGCGAGAATAGCGGCTCTGGGGCCAACGTCCTGACTTTC. Amino acids: CASSENSGSGANVLTF. The rearrangement joins TRBV9 to TRBJ2-6, with D perhaps matching TRBD2 (6 bases). Per the germline V gene, CDR1 is SGDLS and CDR2 is YYNGEE. The CDR3 sequence is 16 residues long. V was cut by 3 bases and J by 0 bases, with 10 bases left in between.

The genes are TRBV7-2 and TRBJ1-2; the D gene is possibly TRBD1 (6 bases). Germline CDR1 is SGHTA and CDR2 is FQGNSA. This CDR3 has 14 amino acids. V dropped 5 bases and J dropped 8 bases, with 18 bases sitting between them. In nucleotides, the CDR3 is TGTGCCAGCAGCCCCGTCAACACAGGGTCGGGCTACACCTTC. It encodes CASSPVNTGSGYTF. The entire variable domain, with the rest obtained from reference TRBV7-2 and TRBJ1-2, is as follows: GAGVSQSPSNKVTEKGKDVELRCDPISGHTALYWYRQSLGQGLEFLIYFQGNSAPDKSGLPSDRFSAERTGGSVSTLTIQRTQQEDSAVYLCASSPVNTGSGYTFGSGTRLTVV.